Listed below are T cell receptor beta chains from one sample, sequenced in a study of spatial heterogeneity in lung cancer. In TCRdb, the 5' RACE reads were re-called with MiXCR into one record per CDR3 protein. The table includes some 10,000 distinct CDR3 sequences, under 25% detected once. This specimen was PBMCs, taken at follow-up. These receptor sequences come from a male donor with early-stage non-small cell lung cancer. Each CDR3 is given with its conserved first and last residue. A D gene is named only where the DNA matches it firmly. Clone size is shown for a subset of rows, as once, few, many or a class of expanded clone.

size	D	length	V	J	DNA	CDR3
-	-	15	TRBV5-6	TRBJ1-2	TGTGCCAGCAGCCGATCCAGCGACACTAACTATGGCTACACCTTC	CASSRSSDTNYGYTF
-	-	13	TRBV7-2	TRBJ1-2	TGTGCCAGCAGCCCTTGGGCGGGGTATGGCTACACCTTC	CASSPWAGYGYTF
many	-	15	TRBV4-2	TRBJ1-2	TGTGCCAGCAGCCAAGTTATCGACGCCTCCTATGGCTACACCTTC	CASSQVIDASYGYTF
-	-	13	TRBV28	TRBJ2-2	TGTGCCACCGCACGCAGGGTTATCGGGGAGCTGTTTTTT	CATARRVIGELFF
few	TRBD1	14	TRBV28	TRBJ1-2	TGTGCCAGCACTCAGGGGGTTACGACCTATGGCTACACCTTC	CASTQGVTTYGYTF
few	-	15	TRBV20-1	TRBJ1-4	TGCAGTGCTAGTGTCGTCGTCGGGAAGGGTGAAAAACTGTTTTTT	CSASVVVGKGEKLFF
many	-	13	TRBV10-1	TRBJ2-1	TGCGCCAGCAGTGAGAGGCCTTACAATGAGCAGTTCTTC	CASSERPYNEQFF
many	TRBD1	17	TRBV6-2/TRBV6-3	TRBJ1-5	TGTGCCAGCAAGCTGGGACAGGGGATCTATAGCAATCAGCCCCAGCATTTT	CASKLGQGIYSNQPQHF
many	-	13	TRBV9	TRBJ1-5	TGTGCCAGCAGTGGGGAGGGGGGACATCCCCAGCATTTT	CASSGEGGHPQHF
many	-	14	TRBV29-1	TRBJ2-3	TGCAGCGGTACAGTCCAAGTAAGCACAGATACGCAGTATTTT	CSGTVQVSTDTQYF
-	-	12	TRBV20-1	TRBJ2-1	TGCAGTGCTAGAGTAGGGTACGAGGAGCAGTTCTTC	CSARVGYEEQFF
many	TRBD1	13	TRBV20-1	TRBJ2-7	TGCAGTGTGAGGGGGCCATCAGGAGACGAGCAGTACTTC	CSVRGPSGDEQYF
-	-	13	TRBV12-3/TRBV12-4	TRBJ2-1	TGTGCCAGCAGTTTGGCAGCTTACAATGAGCAGTTCTTC	CASSLAAYNEQFF
-	-	14	TRBV20-1	TRBJ1-2	TGCAGTGCTAGAGCCGCCTCGTCCGACGATGGCTACACCTTC	CSARAASSDDGYTF
many	-	13	TRBV6-5	TRBJ1-6	TGTGCCAGCAGTTACCAGGGAACAGCACCCCTCCACTTT	CASSYQGTAPLHF
many	-	17	TRBV15	TRBJ2-5	TGTGCCACTGGCAGAGGAACGTGGTTGTTGGGCCAAGAGACCCAGTACTTC	CATGRGTWLLGQETQYF
-	-	17	TRBV12-3/TRBV12-4	TRBJ1-4	TGTGCCAGCACCAATGCGGGAAGGCGACCAACTAATGAAAAACTGTTTTTT	CASTNAGRRPTNEKLFF
-	-	12	TRBV28	TRBJ1-2	TGTGCCAGCACCCCCGCAGGGTATGGCTACACCTTC	CASTPAGYGYTF
medium-sized	-	12	TRBV29-1	TRBJ2-1	TGCAGCGTCGGACGACCCGGCAATGAGCAGTTCTTC	CSVGRPGNEQFF
few	-	14	TRBV7-2	TRBJ1-2	TGTGCCAGCAGCTTAAGAACAGGAGCGGATGGCTACACCTTC	CASSLRTGADGYTF
many	-	15	TRBV7-9	TRBJ1-5	TGTGCCAGCAGCTTAGACAGGTCCGGCAATCAGCCCCAGCATTTT	CASSLDRSGNQPQHF
many	-	13	TRBV10-2	TRBJ1-2	TGCGCCAGCAGCCCGGACGGGTCCCGGGGCTACACCTTC	CASSPDGSRGYTF
few	-	17	TRBV4-2	TRBJ2-5	TGTGCCAGCAGCCAAGATCTGGCAGGAGCCCAGCTGGGGGCCCAGTACTTC	CASSQDLAGAQLGAQYF
many	-	16	TRBV6-1	TRBJ2-1	TGTGCCAGCAGTGAAGAGGTTTGGCAGGGGGGCAATGAGCAGTTCTTC	CASSEEVWQGGNEQFF
many	-	12	TRBV9	TRBJ1-5	TGTGCCAGCGGAGGAGGGGCTAGGCCCCAGCATTTT	CASGGGARPQHF
many	-	18	TRBV5-1	TRBJ2-7	TGCGCCAGCAGCTTGATCCTCCCGGGACTCCGAAGGGGGTACGAGCAGTACTTC	CASSLILPGLRRGYEQYF
-	-	14	TRBV28	TRBJ1-3	TGTGCCACTCTACGGGGGAGCTCTGGAAACACCATATATTTT	CATLRGSSGNTIYF
few	TRBD1	15	TRBV5-1	TRBJ2-3	TGCGCCAGCAGCTTTTTCGGGACAGACACAGATACGCAGTATTTT	CASSFFGTDTDTQYF
many	TRBD2	16	TRBV5-4	TRBJ2-1	TGTGCCAGCAGCTTATCTAGCGGGGGGGATAGGAATGAGCAGTTCTTC	CASSLSSGGDRNEQFF
medium-sized	-	13	TRBV6-5	TRBJ2-7	TGTGCCAGCAGTTACTTCGGGGAACACGAGCAGTACTTC	CASSYFGEHEQYF
-	-	15	TRBV27	TRBJ1-1	TGTGCCAGCAAGTCAGGGGTCGTGGGTGCCACTGAAGCTTTCTTT	CASKSGVVGATEAFF
-	-	15	TRBV6-1	TRBJ2-7	TGTGCCAGCAGTGAAGCGCTTCATTCAACAATAGAGCAGTACTTC	CASSEALHSTIEQYF
-	TRBD1	12	TRBV29-1	TRBJ2-5	TGCAGCGTTCAAAGGGGGCGGGAGACCCAGTACTTC	CSVQRGRETQYF
-	-	14	TRBV14	TRBJ2-3	TGTGCCAGCAGCCAGAGGGAGCGCACAGATACGCAGTATTTT	CASSQRERTDTQYF
-	-	14	TRBV12-3/TRBV12-4	TRBJ1-2	TGTGCCAGCAGTCCCCGGGACTTTCTCTATGGCTACACCTTC	CASSPRDFLYGYTF
-	-	14	TRBV21-1	TRBJ2-5	TGTGCCAGCAGCAAATTAACCCGCAGAGAGACCCAGTACTTC	CASSKLTRRETQYF
many	-	12	TRBV29-1	TRBJ2-7	TGCAGCGTTGGAGGGACGTCCTACGAGCAGTACTTC	CSVGGTSYEQYF
-	TRBD2	14	TRBV20-1	TRBJ2-1	TGCAGTGCTTCGCTAGCGGGAATATCCAATGAGCAGTTCTTC	CSASLAGISNEQFF
-	-	13	TRBV2	TRBJ2-2	TGTGCCAGCAGTGACTATGTCACCGGGGAGCTGTTTTTT	CASSDYVTGELFF
-	TRBD1	17	TRBV5-1	TRBJ1-2	TGCGCCAGCAGCCCCCGGACAGGGGGCGGGGGGGACTATGGCTACACCTTC	CASSPRTGGGGDYGYTF
many	TRBD1	15	TRBV5-1	TRBJ1-1	TGCGCCAGCAGCCCCCCAACAGGGGGGGACACTGAAGCTTTCTTT	CASSPPTGGDTEAFF
many	TRBD1	15	TRBV19	TRBJ1-5	TGTGCCAGTAGTAGGCGACAGGGTTACAATCAGCCCCAGCATTTT	CASSRRQGYNQPQHF
many	-	16	TRBV7-2	TRBJ1-6	TGTGCCAGCAGCTTCGATCGGGGGGGCCATAATTCACCCCTCCACTTT	CASSFDRGGHNSPLHF
-	-	15	TRBV7-9	TRBJ2-1	TGTGCCAGCAGCTTCCGGGGGAGCTCCTACAATGAGCAGTTCTTC	CASSFRGSSYNEQFF
few	-	12	TRBV20-1	TRBJ2-5	TGCAGTGCTCGGGACTTCCAAGAGACTCAGTACTTC	CSARDFQETQYF